One sample yielded the 19 T cell receptor beta chains listed below, sequenced in a study of cytomegalovirus exposure and HLA in healthy donors. The PCR ran on 60 Vbeta and 13 Jbeta primers. Sequenced by immunoSEQ multiplex PCR; TCRdb stores in-frame clones only, minus some. The data hold about 140,000 clones, with almost 80% observed a single time. The sequencing sample was made of PBMCs. These receptor sequences come from a man aged 18 to 30 in good health and CMV-seronegative.

The chain combines TRBV28 with TRBJ2-4; TRBD1 might be the D (6 bases). From germline, CDR1 is MDHEN and CDR2 SYDVKM. This CDR3 contains 20 residues. Trimming cost V 2 bases and J 0 bases, with 23 bases left between them. The CDR3 sequence is CASSLRAGTPPILAKNIQYF. In nucleotides, the CDR3 is TGTGCCAGCAGTTTAAGGGCCGGGACACCCCCAATACTAGCCAAAAACATTCAGTACTTC.

V gene TRBV15 combines with J gene TRBJ2-7; TRBD2 aligns across 7 bases. V was pared by 1 base and J by 6 bases, with 3 bases of the junction left unmatched. There are 13 residues in the CDR3. The germline CDR1 and CDR2 sequences are LNHNV and YYDKDF (reference sequence). Here the CDR3 reads CATSRAGGCEQYF. CDR3 nucleotide sequence: TGTGCCACCAGCAGAGCGGGAGGTTGCGAGCAGTACTTC. Full variable domain (remainder filled in from reference TRBV15 and TRBJ2-7): DAMVIQNPRYQVTQFGKPVTLSCSQTLNHNVMYWYQQKSSQAPKLLFHYYDKDFNNEADTPDNFQSRRPNTSFCFLDIRSPGLGDTAMYLCATSRAGGCEQYFGPGTRLTVT.

Here the CDR3 DNA reads TGCGCCAGCAGCCAAGAACTGGGGGCGGTTTTCGAGCAGTACTTC. Translation gives CASSQELGAVFEQYF. The rearrangement links TRBV4-3 to TRBJ2-7, with a possible D match to TRBD1 (6 bases). The V end lost 0 bases, the J end lost 6 bases, and 15 bases lay between the germline ends. CDR1 and CDR2 from the germline V gene are LGHNA and YSLEER. The CDR3 has 15 residues.

V and J are TRBV19 and TRBJ1-2, with D maybe TRBD1 (5 bases). The CDR3 runs to 12 residues. CDR1 LNHDA and CDR2 SQIVND come from the germline V gene (reference sequence). Trimming took 8 bases from V and 8 from J, leaving 15 bases between them. The CDR3 sequence is CASEAGGFGYTF. CDR3 in DNA: TGTGCCAGTGAAGCGGGGGGATTCGGCTACACCTTC. The whole variable domain, filled in from reference TRBV19 and TRBJ1-2, reads DGGITQSPKYLFRKEGQNVTLSCEQNLNHDAMYWYRQDPGQGLRLIYYSQIVNDFQKGDIAEGYSVSREKKESFPLTVTSAQKNPTAFYLCASEAGGFGYTFGSGTRLTVV.

This clone was counted between two and nine times. The V gene is TRBV6-5, the J gene TRBJ1-1; D perhaps matches TRBD1 (6 bases). Looked up from germline, CDR1 is MNHEY and CDR2 is SVGAGI. The CDR3 is 13 residues long. V was clipped by 4 bases and J by 11 bases, with 17 bases between them. CDR3 sequence (DNA): TGTGCCAGCAGTTCCCAGGGGATCCGTCAGGCTTTCTTT. Translated: CASSSQGIRQAFF.

This chain connects TRBV7-2 to TRBJ1-6; 8 nucleotides match TRBD1. In germline, CDR1 is SGHTA, CDR2 FQGNSA. Trimming cost V 2 bases and J 10 bases; bases outside gene matches: 4. This CDR3 is built from 14 residues. The CDR3 loop is CASSLQGARSPLHF. CDR3 nucleotides: TGTGCCAGCAGCTTACAGGGGGCCCGGTCACCCCTCCACTTT.

This chain connects TRBV30 to TRBJ2-5; possible D gene TRBD1, 5 bases. Germline V CDR1 and CDR2: GTSNPN, SVGIG (reference sequence). With 4 bases removed from V and 1 base from J, the gap between germline ends came to 16 bases. The CDR3 length is 15 residues. CDR3 residues: CAWTRNIGAQETQYF. The CDR3 DNA reads as TGTGCCTGGACTCGTAACATAGGGGCCCAAGAGACCCAGTACTTC.

V gene TRBV7-6 combines with J gene TRBJ2-7, with 9 bases identical to TRBD1. The germline gives CDR1 SGHVS, CDR2 FNYEAQ. The CDR3 runs to 14 residues. Trimming cost V 5 bases and J 4 bases; bases outside gene matches: 6. The CDR3 bases are TGTGCCAGCAGCGGGGGACAGGGCTTATACGAGCAGTACTTC. It specifies CASSGGQGLYEQYF.

The V and J genes are TRBV2 and TRBJ1-2, with D perhaps matching TRBD1 (5 bases). Per the germline V gene, CDR1 is SNHLY and CDR2 is FYNNEI. V dropped 4 bases and J dropped 6 bases, with 15 bases sitting between them. The CDR3 is made up of 14 amino acids. This chain's CDR3 is CASSVDRGANGYTF. The CDR3 bases are TGTGCCAGCAGTGTCGACAGAGGAGCGAATGGCTACACCTTC.

V gene TRBV6-1 combines with J gene TRBJ1-5, with 7 bases matching TRBD1. Germline CDR1 reads MNHNS; CDR2 reads SASEGT. The V segment lost 8 bases and the J segment 7 bases; nucleotides outside the gene matches: 5. This CDR3 contains 12 residues. For the CDR3, the DNA is TGTGCCAGCCAGAGGGGGCTACAGCCCCAGCATTTT. Translating it yields CASQRGLQPQHF.

This clone was seen a few times. J is TRBJ1-1 and V is TRBV25-1; D gene uncertain. This CDR3 has 13 residues. The V gene lost 8 bases and the J gene lost 1 base, with 11 bases spanning the gap. CDR1 and CDR2 from the germline V gene are MGHDK and SYGVNS. CDR3 amino acids: CASGSGSNTEAFF. As DNA, the CDR3 is TGTGCCAGCGGCTCCGGGTCGAACACTGAAGCTTTCTTT.

The table lists this clone with a count of one. The chain combines TRBV18 with TRBJ1-2; D unresolved. Germline CDR1 KGHSH, CDR2 LQKENI. This CDR3 spans 15 amino acids. The ends were cut back, 5 bases at V and 0 bases at J, with 13 bases in the middle. The CDR3 DNA sequence: TGTGCCAGCTCAACATTTGACAAAGCTAACTATGGCTACACCTTC. Amino acid sequence: CASSTFDKANYGYTF.

The J gene is TRBJ1-6, the V gene TRBV18; TRBD1 is a possible D gene (5 bases). Germline V gene sequence: CDR1 KGHSH, CDR2 LQKENI. The V and J ends lost 3 bases and 6 bases respectively, with 18 bases between them. There are 17 residues in the CDR3. CDR3 in DNA: TGTGCCAGCTCACCCAGCTTACAGGCCACCCTTAATTCACCCCTCCACTTT. Protein: CASSPSLQATLNSPLHF.

V usage is TRBV7-9 and J usage is TRBJ2-2; 7 nucleotides align to TRBD1. Germline V gives CDR1 SEHNR, CDR2 FQNEAQ (reference sequence). With V trimmed by 4 bases and J by 2 bases, 7 bases remained unmatched. The CDR3 totals 16 residues. CDR3 in amino acids: CASSSPRDSNTGELFF. DNA for the CDR3: TGTGCCAGCAGCTCCCCTCGGGACAGTAACACCGGGGAGCTGTTTTTT.

The CDR3, as DNA: TGTGCCAGCAGCCCCCGGACCAGGGATAATTCACCCCTCCACTTT. As protein: CASSPRTRDNSPLHF. V gene TRBV9 combines with J gene TRBJ1-6, with D possibly being TRBD1 (5 bases). The ends were cut back, 4 bases at V and 5 bases at J, with 13 bases in the middle. Germline CDR1 SGDLS, CDR2 YYNGEE. This CDR3 is built from 15 residues.

The rearrangement uses TRBV13 and TRBJ2-7; a possible D gene is TRBD2 (5 bases). CDR3 length: 15 residues. Germline V lookup: CDR1 PRHDT, CDR2 FYEKMQ (reference sequence). The germline V and J ends were trimmed by 0 bases and 0 bases, with 9 bases remaining between them. CDR3: CASSLGLRGSYEQYF. For the CDR3, the DNA is TGTGCCAGCAGCTTAGGCCTCCGGGGCTCCTACGAGCAGTACTTC.

The chain joins TRBV5-6 to TRBJ1-1; D is undetermined. Trimming cost V 2 bases and J 7 bases, with 9 bases left between them. Per germline, CDR1 SGHDT and CDR2 YYEEEE. The CDR3 is made up of 12 amino acids. Here the CDR3 DNA reads TGTGCCAGCAGCTTTCGTTATCTTGAAGCTTTCTTT. Its protein is CASSFRYLEAFF. Variable domain in full (rest from reference TRBV5-6 and TRBJ1-1): DAGVTQSPTHLIKTRGQQVTLRCSPKSGHDTVSWYQQALGQGPQFIFQYYEEEERQRGNFPDRFSGHQFPNYSSELNVNALLLGDSALYLCASSFRYLEAFFGQGTRLTVV.

The table lists this clone with a few counts. V gene TRBV5-6 combines with J gene TRBJ1-1; no clear D. V shed 2 bases and J shed 0 bases, with 11 bases lying between them. The CDR3 covers 15 residues. Looked up from germline, CDR1 is SGHDT and CDR2 is YYEEEE. CDR3 in amino acids: CASSFTWQMNTEAFF. The CDR3 DNA reads as TGTGCCAGCAGCTTTACCTGGCAGATGAACACTGAAGCTTTCTTT.

The chain is built from TRBV18 and TRBJ2-1, with a tentative D call TRBD1 (6 bases). V was trimmed by 3 bases and J by 9 bases, leaving 15 bases between them. CDR1 and CDR2 from the germline V gene are KGHSH and LQKENI. This CDR3 contains 14 residues. The CDR3 region is CASSPLRDTGEQFF. The CDR3 DNA reads TGTGCCAGCTCACCTCTCCGGGACACGGGTGAGCAGTTCTTC.